These 5 T cell receptor beta chains were sequenced from one sample in a study of blood T cell repertoires in COVID-19. TCRdb's table, derived via immunoSEQ multiplex PCR, lists solely in-frame clones and lacks some. The profile shows approximately 380,000 clones, about 85% of them singletons. The sequencing sample was made of peripheral blood. Receptors originate from a young woman with acute or convalescent COVID-19.

The rearrangement links TRBV2 to TRBJ2-7; 10 positions agree with TRBD1. The CDR3 consists of 15 residues. Unmatched junction bases numbered 13, after V lost 8 bases and J lost 6 bases. Looked up from germline, CDR1 is SNHLY and CDR2 is FYNNEI. The DNA of the CDR3 is TGTGCCAGCCGAGGGTTCTGGACAGGGGGGAGCGAGCAGTACTTC. Translation gives CASRGFWTGGSEQYF.

This clone has a single count. This chain joins TRBV4-1 and TRBJ1-4; no clear D. With 1 base removed from V and 6 bases from J, the gap between germline ends came to 12 bases. Germline V CDR1 and CDR2: MGHRA, YSYEKL. The CDR3 sequence is 15 residues long. DNA of the CDR3: TGCGCCAGCAGCCAAGCCCCGACTAAAGATGAAAAACTGTTTTTT. It translates to CASSQAPTKDEKLFF.

This chain uses TRBV11-2 with TRBJ2-1, with a possible D match to TRBD1 (6 bases). Per germline, CDR1 SGHAT and CDR2 FQNNGV. V lost 3 bases and J lost 6, with 12 bases in between. This CDR3 has 14 residues. For the CDR3, the DNA is TGTGCCAGCAGCTTCCTGACAGGCTCCAATGAGCAGTTCTTC. This gives the protein CASSFLTGSNEQFF.

This chain joins TRBV6-5 and TRBJ1-3; the D is unclear. This CDR3 has 13 amino acids. The germline gives CDR1 MNHEY, CDR2 SVGAGI. V was cut by 10 bases and J by 0 bases, with 10 bases left in between. In nucleotides, the CDR3 is TGTGCCACTACAGATTCCTCTGGAAACACCATATATTTT. Amino acids: CATTDSSGNTIYF.

This chain links TRBV7-6 with TRBJ1-6; TRBD1 matches at 7 bases. J lost 5 bases, V lost 5 bases, and 6 bases had no gene match. The CDR3 has 15 amino acids. In germline, CDR1 is SGHVS, CDR2 FNYEAQ. For the CDR3, the DNA is TGTGCCAGCAGCAGATGGGACAGAAATAATTCACCCCTCCACTTT. Protein: CASSRWDRNNSPLHF.